The 2 T cell receptor beta chains listed next were all sequenced from one sample in a study of early T cells in non-severe SARS-CoV-2 infection. TCRdb independently ran MiXCR on the 5' RACE reads; one entry per CDR3 protein. Counted here are about 64,000 distinct CDR3 sequences, roughly 5% occurring once; the ten biggest clones make up around 5%. The specimen was whole blood. The receptor set was obtained from an adult who was a healthcare worker with PCR-confirmed SARS-CoV-2 infection or an uninfected control (not recorded which).

This clonotype has more than one count but fewer than ten. V and J are TRBV7-2 and TRBJ2-1; perhaps TRBD1 as D (6 bases). CDR1 SGHTA and CDR2 FQGNSA come from the germline V gene. The CDR3 length is 13 residues. V lost 6 bases to trimming and J lost 4 bases, with 10 bases between them. CDR3 DNA sequence: TGTGCCAGCAGTTCCGGACAGTACAATGAGCAGTTCTTC. It yields the protein CASSSGQYNEQFF.

J is TRBJ2-5 and V is TRBV11-2, with no clear D. V was trimmed by 5 bases and J by 3 bases, leaving 4 bases between them. The CDR3 covers 11 residues. Germline V lookup: CDR1 SGHAT, CDR2 FQNNGV. This CDR3 reads CASSVKETQYF. The CDR3 nucleotides read TGTGCCAGCAGCGTAAAAGAGACCCAGTACTTC.